In this sample, the clone carrying this T cell receptor beta chain turned up many times. As yet, its antigen is unknown. Trimming left V 6 bases short and J 7 bases short, with 15 bases between. Germline values: CDR1 SNHLY, CDR2 FYNNEI. The CDR3 contains 14 residues. Axillary draining lymph nodes of breast cancer patients supplied the node samples. This record belongs to a study of breast tumors, draining lymph nodes, adjacent tissues. Study results and caveats: Tumor TCR diversity was below lymph nodes but above nontumor tissue. The data were judged consistent with most tumor T cells coming from lymph node and expanding in tumor.

Using its own MiXCR run on the multiplex PCR reads, TCRdb lists one record per CDR3 protein. The sample shows over 200,000 distinct CDR3 sequences, less than 40% of them seen only once. The sequence was obtained from a female donor with breast cancer. Some clones in this sample may be carry-over from other donors' samples. The genes are TRBV2 and TRBJ2-2, with D possibly being TRBD1 or TRBD2 (5 bases each). Material for sequencing was axillary lymph node tissue. The CDR3 nucleotides are TGTGCCAGCAGGGGGCCTAGGGAGATCGGGGAGCTGTTTTTT. Its protein product is CASRGPREIGELFF.